A selection of T cell receptor beta chains follows, all from one sample in a study of blood T cell repertoires in COVID-19. Assay used: immunoSEQ multiplex PCR; TCRdb lists only in-frame clones, some missing. The repertoire holds roughly 100,000 clones, with roughly nine tenths as singletons. Sequencing used peripheral blood. All receptors derive from a human donor in a cohort sampled during active COVID-19. Each CDR3 is given with its conserved first and last residue. The D gene is left open where the match is weak. Expanded clones get a size class; other rows say once, few or many, or leave the size out.

J gene: TRBJ2-5; clone size: -; D gene: TRBD2; V gene: TRBV6-5; CDR3 protein: CASSYVSGGAKTQYF; CDR3 DNA: TGTGCCAGCAGTTACGTTAGCGGGGGCGCGAAGACCCAGTACTTC
J gene: TRBJ2-7; clone size: -; D gene: -; V gene: TRBV28; CDR3 protein: CASSPTQEITYEQYF; CDR3 DNA: TGTGCCAGCAGTCCCACGCAGGAAATTACCTACGAGCAGTACTTC
J gene: TRBJ1-1; clone size: -; D gene: -; V gene: TRBV28; CDR3 protein: CASSFSTEAFF; CDR3 DNA: TGTGCCAGCAGTTTCAGCACTGAAGCTTTCTTT
J gene: TRBJ2-7; clone size: -; D gene: -; V gene: TRBV30; CDR3 protein: CAWSVSGLYEQYF; CDR3 DNA: TGTGCCTGGAGTGTGTCCGGGTTGTACGAGCAGTACTTC
J gene: TRBJ1-6; clone size: few; D gene: -; V gene: TRBV2; CDR3 protein: CASNRGANSPLHF; CDR3 DNA: TGTGCCAGCAATCGGGGAGCTAATTCACCCCTCCACTTT
J gene: TRBJ1-5; clone size: -; D gene: TRBD1; V gene: TRBV10-3; CDR3 protein: CAISTGTAGDQPQHF; CDR3 DNA: TGTGCCATCAGTACGGGGACAGCGGGCGATCAGCCCCAGCATTTT
J gene: TRBJ2-7; clone size: -; D gene: TRBD1; V gene: TRBV9; CDR3 protein: CASSVGDRVVREQYF; CDR3 DNA: TGTGCCAGCAGCGTAGGGGACAGGGTGGTTAGGGAGCAGTACTTC
J gene: TRBJ1-4; clone size: -; D gene: -; V gene: TRBV2; CDR3 protein: CASSGIGGRVEKLFF; CDR3 DNA: TGTGCCAGCAGTGGGATAGGGGGTCGGGTTGAGAAACTGTTTTTT
J gene: TRBJ1-2; clone size: -; D gene: -; V gene: TRBV4-1; CDR3 protein: CASSQDGYAGGDGYTF; CDR3 DNA: TGCGCCAGCAGCCAAGATGGATACGCTGGGGGGGACGGCTACACCTTC
J gene: TRBJ1-5; clone size: -; D gene: TRBD1; V gene: TRBV10-3; CDR3 protein: CAISGQGNSNQPQHF; CDR3 DNA: TGTGCCATCAGTGGACAGGGTAATAGCAATCAGCCCCAGCATTTT
J gene: TRBJ2-1; clone size: -; D gene: TRBD1; V gene: TRBV19; CDR3 protein: CASSRKRTGDNNEQFF; CDR3 DNA: TGTGCCAGTAGTAGAAAGAGGACAGGGGATAACAATGAGCAGTTCTTC
J gene: TRBJ2-6; clone size: -; D gene: -; V gene: TRBV5-6; CDR3 protein: CASSLVSSSGANVLTF; CDR3 DNA: TGTGCCAGCAGCTTAGTTAGCAGCTCTGGGGCCAACGTCCTGACTTTC
J gene: TRBJ1-5; clone size: -; D gene: TRBD1; V gene: TRBV3-1/TRBV3-2; CDR3 protein: CASSFSGTGMRNQPQHF; CDR3 DNA: TGTGCCAGCAGCTTTTCCGGGACAGGGATGAGGAATCAGCCCCAGCATTTT
J gene: TRBJ2-5; clone size: -; D gene: TRBD2; V gene: TRBV5-1; CDR3 protein: CASSKTGAGRGETQYF; CDR3 DNA: TGCGCCAGCAGCAAGACCGGGGCCGGGAGGGGGGAGACCCAGTACTTC
J gene: TRBJ2-1; clone size: -; D gene: -; V gene: TRBV3-1/TRBV3-2; CDR3 protein: CASSQGGRGYNEQFF; CDR3 DNA: TGTGCCAGCAGCCAAGGAGGGCGGGGTTACAATGAGCAGTTCTTC
J gene: TRBJ1-3; clone size: -; D gene: TRBD1; V gene: TRBV5-1; CDR3 protein: CASSSGQGGNTIYF; CDR3 DNA: TGCGCCAGCAGCTCTGGACAGGGGGGAAACACCATATATTTT
J gene: TRBJ2-7; clone size: -; D gene: -; V gene: TRBV5-1; CDR3 protein: CASSSVYSSYEQYF; CDR3 DNA: TGCGCCAGCAGCTCTGTGTACTCCTCCTACGAGCAGTACTTC
J gene: TRBJ1-2; clone size: once; D gene: -; V gene: TRBV6-5; CDR3 protein: CASSTDSYGYTF; CDR3 DNA: TGTGCCAGCAGTACCGACAGCTATGGCTACACCTTC
J gene: TRBJ2-1; clone size: once; D gene: -; V gene: TRBV9; CDR3 protein: CASSVTQGPYNEQFF; CDR3 DNA: TGTGCCAGCAGCGTAACGCAGGGGCCCTACAATGAGCAGTTCTTC
J gene: TRBJ1-4; clone size: -; D gene: -; V gene: TRBV11-2; CDR3 protein: CASSSGQRSTNEKLFF; CDR3 DNA: TGTGCCAGCAGCTCCGGACAGAGGTCAACTAATGAAAAACTGTTTTTT
J gene: TRBJ2-5; clone size: -; D gene: TRBD1; V gene: TRBV6-5; CDR3 protein: CASRGTGEETQYF; CDR3 DNA: TGTGCCAGCAGGGGGACAGGGGAAGAGACCCAGTACTTC
J gene: TRBJ1-5; clone size: -; D gene: -; V gene: TRBV2; CDR3 protein: CATSKQGLGQPQHF; CDR3 DNA: TGTGCCACCTCGAAGCAGGGGTTGGGTCAGCCCCAGCATTTT
J gene: TRBJ2-5; clone size: -; D gene: TRBD2; V gene: TRBV7-2; CDR3 protein: CASSLASGRPQETQYF; CDR3 DNA: TGTGCCAGCAGCTTAGCTAGCGGGAGGCCCCAAGAGACCCAGTACTTC
J gene: TRBJ2-3; clone size: -; D gene: TRBD2; V gene: TRBV13; CDR3 protein: CASSSRGLAGGPGTDTQYF; CDR3 DNA: TGTGCCAGCAGCTCGCGAGGACTAGCGGGAGGGCCGGGCACAGATACGCAGTATTTT
J gene: TRBJ2-7; clone size: -; D gene: TRBD2; V gene: TRBV6-6; CDR3 protein: CASSYGTSGDEQYF; CDR3 DNA: TGTGCCAGCAGTTACGGGACTAGCGGGGACGAGCAGTACTTC
J gene: TRBJ1-1; clone size: once; D gene: TRBD1; V gene: TRBV7-2; CDR3 protein: CASSLSLRQGNTEAFF; CDR3 DNA: TGTGCCAGCAGCTTATCTCTTCGACAGGGTAACACTGAAGCTTTCTTT
J gene: TRBJ1-5; clone size: -; D gene: -; V gene: TRBV19; CDR3 protein: CASSQDSQNQPQHF; CDR3 DNA: TGTGCCAGTAGTCAGGACAGCCAGAATCAGCCCCAGCATTTT
J gene: TRBJ2-5; clone size: -; D gene: -; V gene: TRBV28; CDR3 protein: CASSPGTIRSQYF; CDR3 DNA: TGTGCCAGCAGCCCTGGGACAATAAGGAGCCAGTACTTC
J gene: TRBJ2-1; clone size: -; D gene: -; V gene: TRBV20-1; CDR3 protein: CSAPDYRQFF; CDR3 DNA: TGCAGTGCCCCGGACTATCGCCAGTTCTTC
J gene: TRBJ2-3; clone size: few; D gene: -; V gene: TRBV10-3; CDR3 protein: CAISKEQATDTQYF; CDR3 DNA: TGTGCCATCAGCAAAGAACAGGCCACAGATACGCAGTATTTT
J gene: TRBJ2-7; clone size: -; D gene: TRBD2; V gene: TRBV6-5; CDR3 protein: CASHYRLAGAYEQYF; CDR3 DNA: TGTGCCAGTCACTACCGACTAGCGGGGGCCTACGAGCAGTACTTC
J gene: TRBJ2-7; clone size: -; D gene: TRBD2; V gene: TRBV7-9; CDR3 protein: CASSWTSGTPYEQYF; CDR3 DNA: TGTGCCAGCAGCTGGACTAGCGGGACTCCCTACGAGCAGTACTTC
J gene: TRBJ2-2; clone size: -; D gene: TRBD1; V gene: TRBV2; CDR3 protein: CASSEGAGTGELFF; CDR3 DNA: TGTGCCAGCAGCGAGGGGGCCGGCACCGGGGAGCTGTTTTTT
J gene: TRBJ2-1; clone size: once; D gene: TRBD2; V gene: TRBV6-1; CDR3 protein: CASSDTSGSRDEQFF; CDR3 DNA: TGTGCCAGCAGTGATACTAGCGGGAGCAGGGATGAGCAGTTCTTC
J gene: TRBJ2-3; clone size: -; D gene: -; V gene: TRBV13; CDR3 protein: CASSFGLGRHLTDTQYF; CDR3 DNA: TGTGCCAGCAGCTTTGGGTTGGGCCGCCACCTCACAGATACGCAGTATTTT
J gene: TRBJ1-6; clone size: few; D gene: -; V gene: TRBV3-1/TRBV3-2; CDR3 protein: CASSLRAAGNYNSPLHF; CDR3 DNA: TGTGCCAGCAGCCTAAGGGCTGCGGGGAACTATAATTCACCCCTCCACTTT
J gene: TRBJ1-1; clone size: -; D gene: -; V gene: TRBV29-1; CDR3 protein: CSVGLSMNTEAFF; CDR3 DNA: TGCAGCGTTGGACTGTCGATGAACACTGAAGCTTTCTTT
J gene: TRBJ2-1; clone size: -; D gene: -; V gene: TRBV11-2; CDR3 protein: CASSLSPGGSGEQFF; CDR3 DNA: TGTGCCAGCAGCTTAAGCCCGGGGGGCTCTGGTGAGCAGTTCTTC
J gene: TRBJ1-6; clone size: -; D gene: -; V gene: TRBV5-1; CDR3 protein: CASSLDRELYNSPLHF; CDR3 DNA: TGCGCCAGCAGCTTGGATCGGGAGCTATATAATTCACCCCTCCACTTT
J gene: TRBJ2-1; clone size: -; D gene: -; V gene: TRBV28; CDR3 protein: CASSQGYGQISYNEQFF; CDR3 DNA: TGTGCCAGCAGCCAGGGGTACGGCCAGATTTCCTACAATGAGCAGTTCTTC
J gene: TRBJ1-2; clone size: -; D gene: -; V gene: TRBV19; CDR3 protein: CATKLANNYGYTF; CDR3 DNA: TGTGCTACAAAGTTAGCGAATAACTATGGCTACACCTTC
J gene: TRBJ2-7; clone size: -; D gene: -; V gene: TRBV10-2; CDR3 protein: CASSEGGTLYEQYF; CDR3 DNA: TGCGCCAGCAGTGAGGGGGGGACTCTCTACGAGCAGTACTTC
J gene: TRBJ2-2; clone size: -; D gene: TRBD1; V gene: TRBV4-2; CDR3 protein: CASSLEASGTGAVGELFF; CDR3 DNA: TGTGCCAGCAGCCTAGAAGCATCCGGGACAGGGGCGGTCGGGGAGCTGTTTTTT
J gene: TRBJ2-1; clone size: -; D gene: -; V gene: TRBV9; CDR3 protein: CASSVEGTQTNNEQFF; CDR3 DNA: TGTGCCAGCAGCGTAGAAGGGACACAGACGAACAATGAGCAGTTCTTC
J gene: TRBJ2-7; clone size: -; D gene: TRBD1; V gene: TRBV19; CDR3 protein: CASSTFSGQGPAYEQYF; CDR3 DNA: TGTGCCAGTAGTACCTTCTCGGGACAGGGGCCCGCCTACGAGCAGTACTTC
J gene: TRBJ1-2; clone size: once; D gene: -; V gene: TRBV7-9; CDR3 protein: CASSPQGNYGYTF; CDR3 DNA: TGTGCCAGCAGCCCCCAGGGTAACTATGGCTACACCTTC
J gene: TRBJ2-5; clone size: -; D gene: -; V gene: TRBV5-1; CDR3 protein: CASSLDRTGVGETQYF; CDR3 DNA: TGCGCCAGCAGCTTGGATAGGACGGGGGTTGGGGAGACCCAGTACTTC